The TCR beta chain under discussion was sequenced for a study of OX40 agonist ivuxolimab in advanced cancers. Study context: Ivuxolimab is an agonistic anti-OX40 (CD134) antibody, and patients were treated with it. In this trial design, patients received ivuxolimab intravenously at 0.01 to 10 mg/kg every 2 weeks.

Germline V lookup: CDR1 MNHEY, CDR2 SVGAGI. The CDR3 has 15 amino acids. Trimming at V came to 6 bases and at J to 6 bases, leaving 13 bases not matched to a gene. Blood sampling took place at baseline, cycle 4 day 1, and cycle 7 day 1. TCRdb's table, derived via immunoSEQ multiplex PCR, lists solely in-frame clones and lacks some. The sample records approximately 58,000 clones, 75% to 85% being singletons. The chain combines TRBV6-5 with TRBJ1-1; 7 bases line up with TRBD1. The sample in question was CD4+ or CD8+ T cells sorted from blood, obtained in a trial of the OX40 agonist ivuxolimab. The clonotype comes from an adult with an advanced solid tumor such as melanoma, head and neck, liver or kidney cancer. The CDR3, as DNA: TGTGCCAGCAGACTATCCCGGGACAGTGGATCTGAAGCTTTCTTT. It specifies CASRLSRDSGSEAFF.